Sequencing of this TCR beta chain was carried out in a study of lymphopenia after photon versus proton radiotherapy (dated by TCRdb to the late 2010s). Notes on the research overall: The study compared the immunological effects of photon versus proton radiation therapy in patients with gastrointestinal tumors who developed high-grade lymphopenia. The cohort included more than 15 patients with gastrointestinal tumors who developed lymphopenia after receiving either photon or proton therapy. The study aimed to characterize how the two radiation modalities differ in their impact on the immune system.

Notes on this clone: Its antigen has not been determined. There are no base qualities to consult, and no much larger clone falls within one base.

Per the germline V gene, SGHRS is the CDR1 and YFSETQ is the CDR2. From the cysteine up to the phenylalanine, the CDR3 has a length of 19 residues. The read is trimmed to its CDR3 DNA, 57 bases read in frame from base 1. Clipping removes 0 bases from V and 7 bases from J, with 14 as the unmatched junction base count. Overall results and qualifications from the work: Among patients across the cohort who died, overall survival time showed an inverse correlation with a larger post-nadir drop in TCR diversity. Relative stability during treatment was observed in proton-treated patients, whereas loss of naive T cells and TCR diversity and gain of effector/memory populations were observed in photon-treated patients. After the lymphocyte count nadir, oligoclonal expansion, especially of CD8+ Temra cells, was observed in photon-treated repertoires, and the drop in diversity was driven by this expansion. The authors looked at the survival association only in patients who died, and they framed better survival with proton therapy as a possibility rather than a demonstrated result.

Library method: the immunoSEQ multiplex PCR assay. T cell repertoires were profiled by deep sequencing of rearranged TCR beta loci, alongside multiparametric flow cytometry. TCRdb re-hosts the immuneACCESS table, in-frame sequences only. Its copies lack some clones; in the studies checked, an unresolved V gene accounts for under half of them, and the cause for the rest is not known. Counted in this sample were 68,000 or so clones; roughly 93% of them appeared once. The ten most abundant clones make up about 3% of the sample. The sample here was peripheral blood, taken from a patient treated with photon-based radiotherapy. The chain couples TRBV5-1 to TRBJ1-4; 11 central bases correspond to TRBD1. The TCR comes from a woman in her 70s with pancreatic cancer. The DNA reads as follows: TGCGCCAGCAGCTTGGAGCCGGGACAGGGGGGAATTGGGAGTGAAAAACTGTTTTTT. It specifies CASSLEPGQGGIGSEKLFF.